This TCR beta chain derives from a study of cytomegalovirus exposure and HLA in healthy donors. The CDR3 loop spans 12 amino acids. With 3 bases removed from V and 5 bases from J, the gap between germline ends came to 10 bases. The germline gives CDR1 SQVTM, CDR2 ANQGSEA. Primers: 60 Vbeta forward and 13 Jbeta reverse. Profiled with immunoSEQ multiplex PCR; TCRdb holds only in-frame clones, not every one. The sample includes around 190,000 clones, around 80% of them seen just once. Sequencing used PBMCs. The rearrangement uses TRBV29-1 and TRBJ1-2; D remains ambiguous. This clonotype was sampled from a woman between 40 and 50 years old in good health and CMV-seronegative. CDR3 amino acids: CSVDLTGYGYTF. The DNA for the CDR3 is TGCAGCGTTGACCTCACGGGATATGGCTACACCTTC.